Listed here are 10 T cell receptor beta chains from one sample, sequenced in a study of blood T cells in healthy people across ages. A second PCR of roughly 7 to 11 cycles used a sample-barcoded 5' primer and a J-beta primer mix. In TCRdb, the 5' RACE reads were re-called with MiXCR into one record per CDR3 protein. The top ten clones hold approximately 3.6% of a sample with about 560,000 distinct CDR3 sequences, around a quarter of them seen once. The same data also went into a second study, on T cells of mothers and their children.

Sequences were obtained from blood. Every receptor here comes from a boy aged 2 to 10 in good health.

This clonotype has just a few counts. DNA of the CDR3: TGTGCCAGCAGCGTAGGGGGGGATAATTCACCCCTCCACTTT. Amino acid sequence: CASSVGGDNSPLHF. The V and J genes are TRBV9 and TRBJ1-6, with D perhaps matching TRBD1 (5 bases). The germline gives CDR1 SGDLS, CDR2 YYNGEE. There are 14 residues in the CDR3. V was pared by 0 bases and J by 5 bases, with 6 bases between. The entire variable domain, with the rest obtained from reference TRBV9 and TRBJ1-6, is as follows: DSGVTQTPKHLITATGQRVTLRCSPRSGDLSVYWYQQSLDQGLQFLIQYYNGEERAKGNILERFSAQQFPDLHSELNLSSLELGDSALYFCASSVGGDNSPLHFGNGTRLTVT.

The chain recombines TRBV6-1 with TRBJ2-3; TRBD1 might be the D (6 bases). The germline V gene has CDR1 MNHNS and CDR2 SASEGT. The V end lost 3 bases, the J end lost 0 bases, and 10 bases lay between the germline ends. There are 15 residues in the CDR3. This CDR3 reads CASSELGASTDTQYF. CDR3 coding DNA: TGTGCCAGCAGTGAGTTGGGGGCGAGCACAGATACGCAGTATTTT.

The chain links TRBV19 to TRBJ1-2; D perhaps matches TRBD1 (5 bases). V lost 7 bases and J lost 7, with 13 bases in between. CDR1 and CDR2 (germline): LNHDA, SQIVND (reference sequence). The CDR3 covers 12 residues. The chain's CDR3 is CASNHGGSGYTF. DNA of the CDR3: TGTGCCAGTAACCACGGGGGATCTGGCTACACCTTC.

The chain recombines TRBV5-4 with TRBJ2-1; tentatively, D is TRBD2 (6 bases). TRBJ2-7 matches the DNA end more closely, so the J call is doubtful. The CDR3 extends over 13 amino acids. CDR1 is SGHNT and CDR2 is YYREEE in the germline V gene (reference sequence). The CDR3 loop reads CASSLDYFREQYF. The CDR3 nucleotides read TGTGCCAGCAGCCTGGACTATTTCCGGGAGCAGTACTTC.

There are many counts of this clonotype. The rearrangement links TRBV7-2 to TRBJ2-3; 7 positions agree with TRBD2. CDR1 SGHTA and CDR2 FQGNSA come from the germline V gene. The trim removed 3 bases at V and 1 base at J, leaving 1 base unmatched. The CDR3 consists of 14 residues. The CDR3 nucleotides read TGTGCCAGCAGCTTGAGCGGGGGCACAGATACGCAGTATTTT. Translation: CASSLSGGTDTQYF.

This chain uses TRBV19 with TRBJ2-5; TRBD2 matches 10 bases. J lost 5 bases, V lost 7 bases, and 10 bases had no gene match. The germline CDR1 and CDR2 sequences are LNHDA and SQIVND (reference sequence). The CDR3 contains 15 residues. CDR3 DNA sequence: TGTGCCAGTACCAGCGGGGGGGCCAATAGTGAGACCCAGTACTTC. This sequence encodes CASTSGGANSETQYF.

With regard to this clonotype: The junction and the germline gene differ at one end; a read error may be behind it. The CDR3 sequence is CASSRQITGELFF. The CDR3 bases are TGTGCTAGCAGCAGACAGATCACCGGGGAGCTGTTTTTT. The V gene is TRBV7-7, the J gene TRBJ2-2; maybe TRBD1 (5 bases). The CDR3 is made up of 13 amino acids. Germline V gives CDR1 SSHAT, CDR2 FNYEAQ (reference sequence).

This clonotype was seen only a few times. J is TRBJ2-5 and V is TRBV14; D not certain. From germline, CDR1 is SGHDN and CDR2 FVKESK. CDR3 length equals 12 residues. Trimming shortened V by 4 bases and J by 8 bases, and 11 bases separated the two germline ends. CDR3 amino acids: CASSLLHGTQYF. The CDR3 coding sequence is TGTGCCAGCAGCCTCCTCCATGGAACCCAGTACTTC.

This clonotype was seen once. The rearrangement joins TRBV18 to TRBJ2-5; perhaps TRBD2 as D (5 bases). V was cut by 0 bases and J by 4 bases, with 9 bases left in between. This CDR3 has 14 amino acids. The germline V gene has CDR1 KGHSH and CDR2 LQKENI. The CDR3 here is CASSPPAGVETQYF. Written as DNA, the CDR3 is TGTGCCAGCTCACCACCGGCCGGGGTAGAGACCCAGTACTTC.

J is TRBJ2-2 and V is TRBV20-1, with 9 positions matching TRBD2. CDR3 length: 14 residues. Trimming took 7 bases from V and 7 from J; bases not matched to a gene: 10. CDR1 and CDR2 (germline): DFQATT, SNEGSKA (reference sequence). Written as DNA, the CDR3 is TGCAGTGGAGAAGCGGGAGGACTCGGCGGGGAGCTGTTTTTT. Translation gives CSGEAGGLGGELFF.